Below, 20 T cell receptor beta chains from the same sample are listed, as sequenced in a study of T cell responses to AZD1222 COVID-19 vaccine. Assay: immunoSEQ multiplex PCR; the TCRdb copy retains only in-frame clones and omits some. This table has more than 80,000 clones, roughly nine tenths appearing once. Sequences were derived from peripheral blood, sampled on day 0 of AZD1222 vaccination. Receptors originate from an adult in good health.

This rearrangement joins TRBV5-6 to TRBJ1-1; D is unresolved. CDR3 length: 14 residues. Germline CDR1 reads SGHDT; CDR2 reads YYEEEE. Trimming removed 8 bases from V and 0 bases from J, with 14 bases in between. The CDR3 here is CASRVGPMNTEAFF. CDR3 nucleotides: TGTGCCAGTCGGGTAGGACCCATGAACACTGAAGCTTTCTTT.

The chain uses TRBV5-8 and TRBJ1-2; D is undetermined. CDR3 length equals 13 residues. Germline V gene lookup returns CDR1 SGHTS and CDR2 YDEGEE. V shed 1 base and J shed 3 bases, with 7 bases lying between them. The CDR3 reads CASSLQGYYGYTF. For the CDR3, the DNA is TGTGCCAGCAGCTTGCAAGGATACTATGGCTACACCTTC.

The rearrangement uses TRBV29-1 and TRBJ2-7; D call uncertain. CDR1 and CDR2 (germline): SQVTM, ANQGSEA. V dropped 0 bases and J dropped 0 bases, with 15 bases sitting between them. The length of the CDR3 is 16 residues. Written as DNA, the CDR3 is TGCAGCGTTGAAGAGGCGGCTGGGCCCTCCTCCTACGAGCAGTACTTC. Protein: CSVEEAAGPSSYEQYF.

The rearrangement uses TRBV5-1 and TRBJ1-1, with a tentative D call TRBD1 (6 bases). Germline V CDR1 and CDR2: SGHRS, YFSETQ. V was trimmed by 4 bases and J by 3 bases, leaving 16 bases between them. CDR3 size: 15 residues. CDR3: CASSEAGAVYTEAFF. CDR3 bases: TGCGCCAGCAGCGAGGCGGGGGCGGTTTACACTGAAGCTTTCTTT.

Points on this clone: The same CDR3 can be traced to other DNA sequences in this sample. This chain links TRBV9 with TRBJ2-5; the match to TRBD1 covers 8 bases. The germline gives CDR1 SGDLS, CDR2 YYNGEE. The CDR3 extends over 14 amino acids. Losses at the gene ends were 0 bases for V and 3 bases for J; bases not matched to a gene: 1. CDR3 coding DNA: TGTGCCAGCAGCGTAGGACAGGGGAAAGAGACCCAGTACTTC. The encoded protein is CASSVGQGKETQYF.

The chain has TRBV29-1 and TRBJ2-7; D unclear. V gave up 1 base and J gave up 2 bases, with 6 bases separating them. The V gene's germline CDR1 is SQVTM and CDR2 ANQGSEA. The CDR3 extends over 12 amino acids. In DNA, the CDR3 is TGCAGCGTTGAAGTGGGGACCTACGAGCAGTACTTC. It specifies CSVEVGTYEQYF.

The rearrangement uses TRBV5-1 and TRBJ1-4; maybe TRBD1 (5 bases). Trimming stripped 6 bases from V and 10 bases from J, with 16 bases between. Germline lookup yields CDR1 SGHRS and CDR2 YFSETQ. The CDR3 has 13 residues. CDR3 residues: CASKVDFRGKLFF. The CDR3 coding sequence is TGCGCCAGCAAGGTGGATTTTAGGGGAAAACTGTTTTTT.

This chain joins TRBV6-5 and TRBJ2-7; maybe TRBD2 (6 bases). The CDR3 covers 12 residues. V lost 6 bases and J lost 6, with 12 bases in between. The germline V gene has CDR1 MNHEY and CDR2 SVGAGI. For the CDR3, the DNA is TGTGCCAGCAGCCTGGACTATCGCGAGCAGTACTTC. It is translated as CASSLDYREQYF.

V and J are TRBV10-2 and TRBJ2-7, with D unclear. The V gene's germline CDR1 is WSHSY and CDR2 SAAADI. Trimming stripped 3 bases from V and 3 bases from J, with 6 bases between. The CDR3 is 12 amino acids. CDR3 coding DNA: TGCGCCAGCAGTGACGACGGCTACGAGCAGTACTTC. It encodes CASSDDGYEQYF.

This clone has just one count. This chain uses TRBV18 with TRBJ1-5; 10 positions agree with TRBD1. This CDR3 is 16 amino acids long. With V trimmed by 9 bases and J by 3 bases, 11 bases remained unmatched. Germline loops: CDR1 KGHSH, CDR2 LQKENI. The CDR3 DNA reads as TGTGCCAGTTCAGCCTCCGGGACAGGGGTCAATCAGCCCCAGCATTTT. Residues: CASSASGTGVNQPQHF.

CDR3 loop: CASSPTSGRLNEQFF. The CDR3 region has the DNA TGTGCCAGCAGTCCGACTAGCGGGAGGTTAAATGAGCAGTTCTTC. The chain uses TRBV2 and TRBJ2-1; 13 nucleotides line up with TRBD2. V lost 5 bases, J lost 7 bases, and 5 bases stayed unmatched. The CDR3 totals 15 residues. The germline V gene has CDR1 SNHLY and CDR2 FYNNEI. Together with reference TRBV2 and TRBJ2-1, the CDR3 gives the full variable domain: EPEVTQTPSHQVTQMGQEVILRCVPISNHLYFYWYRQILGQKVEFLVSFYNNEISEKSEIFDDQFSVERPDGSNFTLKIRSTKLEDSAMYFCASSPTSGRLNEQFFGPGTRLTVL.

The chain has TRBV7-9 and TRBJ1-1; no clear D gene. Looked up from germline, CDR1 is SEHNR and CDR2 is FQNEAQ (reference sequence). V shed 5 bases and J shed 12 bases, with 16 bases lying between them. The CDR3 is 12 amino acids. The CDR3 loop reads CASSRGPDRTFF. CDR3 nucleotides: TGTGCCAGCAGCCGCGGCCCGGACCGGACTTTCTTT. Filled out from reference TRBV7-9 and TRBJ1-1, the complete variable domain reads DTGVSQNPRHKITKRGQNVTFRCDPISEHNRLYWYRQTLGQGPEFLTYFQNEAQLEKSRLLSDRFSAERPKGSFSTLEIQRTEQGDSAMYLCASSRGPDRTFFGQGTRLTVV.

The chain joins TRBV5-4 to TRBJ2-2, with 13 bases that match TRBD2. The CDR3 totals 16 residues. V shed 4 bases and J 5 bases; nucleotides not matched to a gene: 5. Germline V gene data show CDR1 as SGHNT and CDR2 as YYREEE (reference sequence). In DNA form, the CDR3 reads TGTGCCAGCAGCCCACTAGCGGGAGGGCGGACCGGGGAGCTGTTTTTT. As protein: CASSPLAGGRTGELFF. The full variable domain, completed using reference TRBV5-4 and TRBJ2-2, is ETGVTQSPTHLIKTRGQQVTLRCSSQSGHNTVSWYQQALGQGPQFIFQYYREEENGRGNFPPRFSGLQFPNYSSELNVNALELDDSALYLCASSPLAGGRTGELFFGEGSRLTVL.

The rearrangement links TRBV19 to TRBJ1-1; TRBD1 aligns across 8 bases. Per germline, CDR1 LNHDA and CDR2 SQIVND (reference sequence). CDR3 length: 14 residues. Trimming cost V 7 bases and J 1 base; bases outside gene matches: 5. In nucleotides, the CDR3 is TGTGCCAGTATTCGGACAGGGAGGAACACTGAAGCTTTCTTT. It specifies CASIRTGRNTEAFF.

The chain has TRBV4-2 and TRBJ2-5, with TRBD2 matching over 11 bases. Germline V CDR1 and CDR2: LGHNA, YNFKEQ. CDR3 length equals 16 residues. The junction had 8 bases not matched to a gene; V was cut back by 3 bases and J by 5 bases. The CDR3 region is CASSQSVAGGPETQYF. The CDR3 coding sequence is TGTGCCAGCAGCCAGTCCGTAGCGGGAGGGCCGGAGACCCAGTACTTC.

The chain employs TRBV3-1 (or the pseudogene TRBV3-2) and TRBJ1-2; no clear D. CDR3 length equals 16 residues. The V end was cut by 3 bases, the J end by 3 bases, with 17 bases between. The germline V gene encodes CDR1 LGHDT and CDR2 YNNKEL (reference sequence). This CDR3 is CASSHSGRGGYYGYTF. Here the CDR3 DNA reads TGTGCCAGCAGCCATTCCGGGAGAGGAGGGTACTATGGCTACACCTTC.

This clone was observed a handful of times. The chain uses TRBV19 and TRBJ2-5; TRBD1 or TRBD2 may be the D gene (5 bases each). CDR3 length: 14 residues. Germline V CDR1 and CDR2: LNHDA, SQIVND (reference sequence). V was clipped by 6 bases and J by 5 bases, with 16 bases between them. The CDR3 DNA sequence: TGTGCCAGTAGACCATGGGGGAGCGATGAGACCCAGTACTTC. Its protein is CASRPWGSDETQYF. Using reference TRBV19 and TRBJ2-5 for the parts outside the CDR3, the full variable domain is DGGITQSPKYLFRKEGQNVTLSCEQNLNHDAMYWYRQDPGQGLRLIYYSQIVNDFQKGDIAEGYSVSREKKESFPLTVTSAQKNPTAFYLCASRPWGSDETQYFGPGTRLLVL.

The chain combines TRBV7-9 with TRBJ2-7, with D perhaps matching TRBD1 or TRBD2 (6 bases each). In germline, CDR1 is SEHNR, CDR2 FQNEAQ (reference sequence). The CDR3 is made up of 15 amino acids. V lost 5 bases and J 2 bases, leaving 16 bases between the germline ends. The CDR3 DNA reads TGTGCCAGCAGCCCCCTCGGAGGGGGAACCTACGAGCAGTACTTC. It codes for CASSPLGGGTYEQYF.

This chain uses TRBV10-3 with TRBJ1-1, with TRBD1 as a possible D gene (5 bases). The CDR3 is 12 residues long. Germline values: CDR1 ENHRY, CDR2 SYGVKD. V dropped 7 bases and J dropped 4 bases, with 10 bases sitting between them. In DNA, the CDR3 is TGTGCCATCAAGACGGGGGGCACTGAAGCTTTCTTT. It yields the protein CAIKTGGTEAFF.

This chain connects TRBV4-3 to TRBJ2-1, with 10 bases identical to TRBD2. Germline CDR1 is LGHNA and CDR2 is YSLEER. The CDR3 consists of 15 residues. V lost 1 base and J lost 10; bases outside the gene matches: 7. The CDR3 loop is CASSQGTSGTREQFF. The CDR3 DNA is TGCGCCAGCAGCCAAGGGACTAGCGGAACACGGGAGCAGTTCTTC.